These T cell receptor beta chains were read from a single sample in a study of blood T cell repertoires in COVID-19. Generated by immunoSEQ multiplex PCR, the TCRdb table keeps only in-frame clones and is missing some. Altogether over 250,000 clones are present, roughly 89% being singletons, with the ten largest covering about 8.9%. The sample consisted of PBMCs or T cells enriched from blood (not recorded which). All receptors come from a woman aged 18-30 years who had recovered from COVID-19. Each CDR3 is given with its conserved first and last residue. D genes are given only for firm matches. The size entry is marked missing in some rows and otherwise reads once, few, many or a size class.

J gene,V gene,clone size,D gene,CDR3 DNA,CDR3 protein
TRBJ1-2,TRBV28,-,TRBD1,TGTGCCAGCAGTTTTTCGGGGACAGTGAGCTATGGCTACACCTTC,CASSFSGTVSYGYTF
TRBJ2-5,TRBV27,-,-,TGTGCCAGCAGTTTGGCAGGGGCAGAGACCCAGTACTTC,CASSLAGAETQYF
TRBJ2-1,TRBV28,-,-,TGTGCCAGCAGTACCCCTCGCAGCGGACTGTACAATTTCTACCAGTTCTTC,CASSTPRSGLYNFYQFF
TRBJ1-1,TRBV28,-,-,TGCGCCAGCAGTTTAACGCGGGGCGCTGAAGCTTTCTTT,CASSLTRGAEAFF
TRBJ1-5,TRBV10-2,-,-,TGCGCCAGCAGTCCAGGGGAAGGGGTCGGCCCCCAGCATTTT,CASSPGEGVGPQHF
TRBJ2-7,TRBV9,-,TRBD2,TGTGCCCTCAAGGGGAGGGTTCGGGAGCAGTACTTC,CALKGRVREQYF
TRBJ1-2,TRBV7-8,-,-,TGTGCCAGCAGCTTAGACAGGGTAGAGATTGGCTACACCTTC,CASSLDRVEIGYTF
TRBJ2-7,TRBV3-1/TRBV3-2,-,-,TGTGCCAGCAGCCAAGCGACAGGCTCCGGAGAGCAGTACTTC,CASSQATGSGEQYF
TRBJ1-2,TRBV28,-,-,TGTGCCAGCAGTTTATACAGGGAAGGCTACACCTTC,CASSLYREGYTF
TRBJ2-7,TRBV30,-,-,TGTGCCTGGAGTGTACCGATGGCCGACGAGCAGTACTTC,CAWSVPMADEQYF
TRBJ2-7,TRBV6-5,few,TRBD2,TGTGCCAGCAGTTACGAGGCTAGCGGGAGCTACGAGCAGTACTTC,CASSYEASGSYEQYF
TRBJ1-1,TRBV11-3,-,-,TGTGCCAGCAGCCCCGGAGTTAACACTGAAGCTTTCTTT,CASSPGVNTEAFF
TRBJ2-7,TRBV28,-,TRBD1,TGTGCCAGCAGCGCCGACAGGGGGCGATACGAGCAGTACTTC,CASSADRGRYEQYF
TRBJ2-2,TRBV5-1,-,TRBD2,TGCGCCAGCAGCCGACTCCCCGGGACTAGCGTCAGCGGGGAGCTGTTTTTT,CASSRLPGTSVSGELFF
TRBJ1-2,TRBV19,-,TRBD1,TGTGCCAGTAGTAAGGGACAGGGGGGCTATGGCTACACCTTC,CASSKGQGGYGYTF
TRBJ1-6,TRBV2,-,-,TGTGCCAGCAGTGGGAGTACATATAATTCACCCCTCCACTTT,CASSGSTYNSPLHF
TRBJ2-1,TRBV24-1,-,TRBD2,TGTGCCACCAGTGATTATAGCGGGGGCTCGGATGAGCAGTTCTTC,CATSDYSGGSDEQFF
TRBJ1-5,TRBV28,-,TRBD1,TGTGCCAGCTCCCTGCTTTGGCGGGGACAGGGCAATCAGCCCCAGCATTTT,CASSLLWRGQGNQPQHF
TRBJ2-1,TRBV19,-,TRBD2,TGTGCCAGTAGTATATACGGCGGGAGGTTCTACAATGAGCAGTTCTTC,CASSIYGGRFYNEQFF
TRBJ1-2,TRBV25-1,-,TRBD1,TGTGCCAGCAGTAACCGACAGGGGTCTGAAGGCTACACCTTC,CASSNRQGSEGYTF
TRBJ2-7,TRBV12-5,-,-,TGTGCTAGTGAAGGGCAGGGTGGCTACGAGCAGTACTTC,CASEGQGGYEQYF
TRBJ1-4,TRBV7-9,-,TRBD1,TGTGCCAGCAGCTCCCGACAGGGGGTGGGCGAAAAACTGTTTTTT,CASSSRQGVGEKLFF
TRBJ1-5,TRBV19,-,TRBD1,TGTGCCAGTAGACTCCGGGACAGGGGGTTTGAAGGCAATCAGCCCCAGCATTTT,CASRLRDRGFEGNQPQHF
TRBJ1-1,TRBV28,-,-,TGTGCCAGCAGTTTTGCGGGCGGGTACACTGAAGCTTTCTTT,CASSFAGGYTEAFF
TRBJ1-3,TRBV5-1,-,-,TGCGCCAGCAGCTTGGGAAGGTCAGGGGCTGGAAACACCATATATTTT,CASSLGRSGAGNTIYF
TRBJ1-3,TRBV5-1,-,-,TGCGCCAGCAGCCCGGGATTTCGGAACACCATATATTTT,CASSPGFRNTIYF
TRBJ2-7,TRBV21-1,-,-,TGTGCCAGCACCCAACGTCAGGGGGGCATCGACGAGCAGTACTTC,CASTQRQGGIDEQYF
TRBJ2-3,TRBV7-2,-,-,TGTGCCAGCAGCGTCCCCGTTAGTGATACGCAGTATTTT,CASSVPVSDTQYF